Sequencing of this T cell receptor beta chain was carried out in a study of regulatory T cells in long-lasting Graves disease. The time point was: newly diagnosed GD, antithyroid drugs for less than 3 months. Making the TCR library involved RNA that had been extracted from PBMCs. Investigators prepared the TCR beta libraries by applying iRepertoire HTBI primers and Arm-PCR of CDR3 regions. From the multiplex PCR reads, TCRdb called clonotypes with MiXCR, one entry per CDR3 protein. The sample gives 300,000 to 400,000 distinct CDR3 sequences, 16% of which show up once; around 27% is in the top ten. This clonotype was observed at least ten times. This sample also appeared in a second study, on T cells in Graves' hyperthyroidism and ophthalmopathy.

The receptor was derived from a man aged 40-49 years with Graves disease. Sequences were derived from peripheral blood mononuclear cells (PBMCs), sampled at new diagnosis, from a patient treated with antithyroid drugs.

The CDR3 reads CASSFAGGIYTGELFF. The CDR3 DNA follows: TGTGCCAGCAGCTTCGCGGGGGGGATATACACCGGGGAGCTGTTTTTT. The chain has TRBV7-2 and TRBJ2-2, with 9 bases lining up with TRBD2. The germline CDR1 and CDR2 sequences are SGHTA and FQGNSA. The CDR3 loop spans 16 amino acids. After removal of 3 bases from V and 3 bases from J, the junction contained 5 bases not matched to a gene.